The clone carrying this T cell receptor beta chain appeared a few times. Its target is unknown. The data were obtained in a study of T cells after yellow fever vaccination. Notes on the study in general: Although the secondary response was weaker, it peaked faster, at day 5 versus 15.

TCRdb re-called the 5' RACE reads through MiXCR, storing one row per CDR3 protein. The sample consists of around 600,000 distinct CDR3 sequences, 9% to 15% of them appearing once. This sequence was found in a man under 40 who received the YFV17D yellow fever vaccine. The sequenced sample was PBMCs, obtained on the day of the yellow fever booster vaccination.

The CDR3 nucleotides are TGTGCCAGCAGCTCTTACTCCGGGACAGGGGGTCTCGATGTTAGGCGCGAGCAGTACTTC. Translated: CASSSYSGTGGLDVRREQYF. The rearrangement uses TRBV5-4 and TRBJ2-7, with TRBD1 matching 11 bases. The CDR3 is 20 residues long. Germline V gene data show CDR1 as SGHNT and CDR2 as YYREEE (reference sequence). The J segment lost 6 bases and the V segment lost 3 bases, leaving 23 bases of the junction unmatched.